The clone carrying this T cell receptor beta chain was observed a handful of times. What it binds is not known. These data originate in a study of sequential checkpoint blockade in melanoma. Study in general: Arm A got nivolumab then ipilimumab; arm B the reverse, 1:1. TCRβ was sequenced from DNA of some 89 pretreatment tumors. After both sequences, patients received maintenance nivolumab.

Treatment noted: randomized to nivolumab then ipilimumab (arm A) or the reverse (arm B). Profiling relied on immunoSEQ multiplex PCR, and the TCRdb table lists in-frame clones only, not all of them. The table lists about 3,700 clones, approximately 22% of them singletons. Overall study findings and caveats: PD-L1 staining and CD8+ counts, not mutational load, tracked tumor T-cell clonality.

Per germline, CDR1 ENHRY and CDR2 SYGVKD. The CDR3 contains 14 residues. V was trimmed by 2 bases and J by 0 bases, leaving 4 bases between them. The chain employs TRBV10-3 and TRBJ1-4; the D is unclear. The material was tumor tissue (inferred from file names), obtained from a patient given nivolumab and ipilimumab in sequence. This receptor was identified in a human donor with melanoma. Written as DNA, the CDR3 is TGTGCCATCAGTGAGGGTGCAACTAATGAAAAACTGTTTTTT. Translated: CAISEGATNEKLFF.